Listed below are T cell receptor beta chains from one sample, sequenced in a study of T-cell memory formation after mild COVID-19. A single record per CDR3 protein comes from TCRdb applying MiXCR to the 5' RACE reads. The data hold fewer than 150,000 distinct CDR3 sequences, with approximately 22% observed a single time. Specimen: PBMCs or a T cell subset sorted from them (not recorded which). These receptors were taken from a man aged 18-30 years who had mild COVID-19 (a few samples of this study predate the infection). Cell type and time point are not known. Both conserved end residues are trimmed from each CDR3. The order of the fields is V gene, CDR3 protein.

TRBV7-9,ASTLTGDPEQF
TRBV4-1,ASGRIAGALNEQF
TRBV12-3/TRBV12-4,ASTLTGAREQF
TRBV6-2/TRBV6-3,ASSDLGRLPYEQY
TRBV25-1,ASRGTDPRQTQY
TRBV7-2,ASSPPSHTEAF
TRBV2,ASSSGGPLLQETQY
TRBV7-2,ASSLVRASVAKNIQY
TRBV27,ASKSLAGGIEQF
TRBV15,ATSRVETQY
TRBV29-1,STFGGQVGMPEAF
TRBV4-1,ASSPGQGGVKNIQY
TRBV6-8,ASTGQGDQETQY
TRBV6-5,ASSYDGRQDGYT
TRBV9,ASSPDRGSSYNSPLH
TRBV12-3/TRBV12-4,ASSLLAGRDEQF
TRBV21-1,ASSAHRDGLGVYGYT
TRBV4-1,ASSQDMRTEAF
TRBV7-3,ASSTIAGSYNEQF
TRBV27,ASSVVGQGNNEQF
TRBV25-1,ASHDRGMETQY
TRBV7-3,ASSLTSLTGELF
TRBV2,ASSEARGGPMNTGELF
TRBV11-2,ASSLSSDTQY
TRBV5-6,ASSLFLAPTPDTQY
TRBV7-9,ASSLGGASSHYGYT
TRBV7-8,ASSPWGGSYNEQF
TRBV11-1,ASSPGLPTEAF
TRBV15,ATSSRRGQDNQPQH